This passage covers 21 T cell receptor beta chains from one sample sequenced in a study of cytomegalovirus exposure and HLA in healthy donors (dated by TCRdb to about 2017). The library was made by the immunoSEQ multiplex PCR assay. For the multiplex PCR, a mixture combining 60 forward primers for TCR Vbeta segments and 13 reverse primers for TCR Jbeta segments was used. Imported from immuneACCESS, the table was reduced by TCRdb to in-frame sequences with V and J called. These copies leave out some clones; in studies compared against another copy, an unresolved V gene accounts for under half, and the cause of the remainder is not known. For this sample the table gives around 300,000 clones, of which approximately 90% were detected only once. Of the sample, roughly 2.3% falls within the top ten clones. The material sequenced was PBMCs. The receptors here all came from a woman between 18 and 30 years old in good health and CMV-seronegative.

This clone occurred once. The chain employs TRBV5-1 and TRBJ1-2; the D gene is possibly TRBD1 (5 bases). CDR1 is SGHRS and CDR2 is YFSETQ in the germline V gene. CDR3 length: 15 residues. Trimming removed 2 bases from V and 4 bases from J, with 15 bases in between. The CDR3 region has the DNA TGCGCCAGCAGCTTATCAGGGTTTCCGCTCTATGGCTACACCTTC. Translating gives CASSLSGFPLYGYTF.

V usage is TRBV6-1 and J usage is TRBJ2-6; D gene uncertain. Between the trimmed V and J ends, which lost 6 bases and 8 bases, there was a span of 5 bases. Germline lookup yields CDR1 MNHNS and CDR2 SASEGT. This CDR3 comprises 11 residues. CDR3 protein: CASSTTNVLTF. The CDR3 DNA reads TGTGCCAGCAGCACAACCAACGTCCTGACTTTC.

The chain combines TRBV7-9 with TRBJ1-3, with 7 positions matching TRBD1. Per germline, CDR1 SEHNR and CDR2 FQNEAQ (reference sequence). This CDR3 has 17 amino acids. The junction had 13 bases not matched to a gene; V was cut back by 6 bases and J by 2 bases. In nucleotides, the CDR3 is TGTGCCAGCAGGGGGACAGCTTACGATACGCCTGGAAACACCATATATTTT. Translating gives CASRGTAYDTPGNTIYF. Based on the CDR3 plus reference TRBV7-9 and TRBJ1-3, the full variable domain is DTGVSQNPRHKITKRGQNVTFRCDPISEHNRLYWYRQTLGQGPEFLTYFQNEAQLEKSRLLSDRFSAERPKGSFSTLEIQRTEQGDSAMYLCASRGTAYDTPGNTIYFGEGSWLTVV.

CDR3 loop: CASTIGMGVGEQYF. The CDR3 DNA sequence: TGTGCCAGCACCATAGGAATGGGAGTGGGCGAGCAGTACTTC. The V gene is TRBV27, the J gene TRBJ2-7; D possibly corresponds to TRBD2 (5 bases). The V gene's germline CDR1 is MNHEY and CDR2 SMNVEV (reference sequence). The CDR3 consists of 14 residues. V was pared by 7 bases and J by 6 bases, with 19 bases between.

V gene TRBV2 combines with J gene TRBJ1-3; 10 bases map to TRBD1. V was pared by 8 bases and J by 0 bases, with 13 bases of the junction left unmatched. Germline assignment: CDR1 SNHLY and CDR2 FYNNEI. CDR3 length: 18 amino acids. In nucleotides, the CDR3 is TGTGCCAGCCTTGAGGGACAGGGGTCCTCCTTCTCTGGAAACACCATATATTTT. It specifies CASLEGQGSSFSGNTIYF.

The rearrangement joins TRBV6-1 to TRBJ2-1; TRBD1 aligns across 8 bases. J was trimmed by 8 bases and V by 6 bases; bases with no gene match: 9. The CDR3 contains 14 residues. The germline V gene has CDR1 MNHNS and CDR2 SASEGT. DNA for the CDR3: TGTGCCAGCAGGACTGGACAGGGTCCCGATGAGCAGTTCTTC. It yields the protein CASRTGQGPDEQFF.

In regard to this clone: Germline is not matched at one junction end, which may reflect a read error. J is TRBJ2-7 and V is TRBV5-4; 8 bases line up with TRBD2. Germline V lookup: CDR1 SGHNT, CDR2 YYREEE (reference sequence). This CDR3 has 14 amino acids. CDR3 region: CASNLSGGTYEQYF. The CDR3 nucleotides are TGTGCCAGCAACTTGAGCGGGGGCACTTACGAGCAGTACTTC.

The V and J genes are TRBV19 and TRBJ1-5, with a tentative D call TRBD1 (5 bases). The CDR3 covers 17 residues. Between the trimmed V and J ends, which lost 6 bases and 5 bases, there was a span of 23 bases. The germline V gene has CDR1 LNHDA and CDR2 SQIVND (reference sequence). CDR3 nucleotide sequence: TGTGCCAGTAGCCATGGGCTACGGGGGGTGGTGTATCAGCCCCAGCATTTT. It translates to CASSHGLRGVVYQPQHF.

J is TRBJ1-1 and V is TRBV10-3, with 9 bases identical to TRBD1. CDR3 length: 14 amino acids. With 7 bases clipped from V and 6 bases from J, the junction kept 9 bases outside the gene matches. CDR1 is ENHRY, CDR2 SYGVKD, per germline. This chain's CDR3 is CAIKPGQGRAEAFF. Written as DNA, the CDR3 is TGTGCCATCAAACCAGGACAGGGGAGGGCTGAAGCTTTCTTT.

This CDR3 is CASSLVGPTEQYF. In DNA, the CDR3 is TGTGCCAGCAGCTTAGTTGGGCCGACGGAGCAGTACTTC. This chain connects TRBV11-2 to TRBJ2-7, with D unclear. CDR1 is SGHAT and CDR2 is FQNNGV in the germline V gene. Trimming left V 1 base short and J 7 bases short, with 11 bases between. This CDR3 comprises 13 residues. The full variable domain, rest sourced from reference TRBV11-2 and TRBJ2-7, is EAGVAQSPRYKIIEKRQSVAFWCNPISGHATLYWYQQILGQGPKLLIQFQNNGVVDDSQLPKDRFSAERLKGVDSTLKIQPAKLEDSAVYLCASSLVGPTEQYFGPGTRLTVT.

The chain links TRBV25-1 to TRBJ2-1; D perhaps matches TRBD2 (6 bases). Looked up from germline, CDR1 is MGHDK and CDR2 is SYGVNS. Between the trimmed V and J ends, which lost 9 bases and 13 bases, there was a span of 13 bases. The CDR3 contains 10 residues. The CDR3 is CASSGLFQFF. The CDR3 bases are TGTGCCAGTAGCGGTCTGTTTCAGTTCTTC. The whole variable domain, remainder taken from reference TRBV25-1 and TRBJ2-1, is EADIYQTPRYLVIGTGKKITLECSQTMGHDKMYWYQQDPGMELHLIHYSYGVNSTEKGDLSSESTVSRIRTEHFPLTLESARPSHTSQYLCASSGLFQFFGPGTRLTVL.

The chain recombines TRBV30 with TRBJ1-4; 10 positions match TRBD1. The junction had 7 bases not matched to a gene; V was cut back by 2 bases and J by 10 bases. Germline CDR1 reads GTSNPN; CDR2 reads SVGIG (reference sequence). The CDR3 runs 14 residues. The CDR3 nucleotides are TGTGCCTGGAGTAGGGGGACAGGGGAAGGAAAACTGTTTTTT. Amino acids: CAWSRGTGEGKLFF.

CDR3 protein: CASSSGQGLSNQPQHF. CDR3 nucleotides: TGTGCCAGCAGCTCCGGACAGGGCTTAAGCAATCAGCCCCAGCATTTT. This chain uses TRBV7-9 with TRBJ1-5; 8 nucleotides align to TRBD1. Germline V CDR1 and CDR2: SEHNR, FQNEAQ (reference sequence). V lost 4 bases to trimming and J lost 1 base; unmatched junction nucleotides: 6. This CDR3 comprises 16 residues.

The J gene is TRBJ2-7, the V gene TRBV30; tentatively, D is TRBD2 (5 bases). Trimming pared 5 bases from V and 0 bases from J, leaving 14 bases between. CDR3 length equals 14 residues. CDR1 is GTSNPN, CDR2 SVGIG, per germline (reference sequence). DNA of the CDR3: TGTGCCTGGCGGAGGACGGGGAACTCCTACGAGCAGTACTTC. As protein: CAWRRTGNSYEQYF.

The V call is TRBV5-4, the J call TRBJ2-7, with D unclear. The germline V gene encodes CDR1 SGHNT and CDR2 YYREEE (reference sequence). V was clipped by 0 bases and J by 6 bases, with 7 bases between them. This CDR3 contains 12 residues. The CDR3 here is CASSLGELEQYF. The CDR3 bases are TGTGCCAGCAGCTTGGGTGAACTCGAGCAGTACTTC.

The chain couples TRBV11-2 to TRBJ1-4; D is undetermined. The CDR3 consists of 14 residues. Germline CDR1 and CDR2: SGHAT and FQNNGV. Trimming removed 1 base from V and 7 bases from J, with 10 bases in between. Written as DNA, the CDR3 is TGTGCCAGCAGCTTAGGTCGGTTTGGTGAAAAACTGTTTTTT. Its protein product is CASSLGRFGEKLFF.

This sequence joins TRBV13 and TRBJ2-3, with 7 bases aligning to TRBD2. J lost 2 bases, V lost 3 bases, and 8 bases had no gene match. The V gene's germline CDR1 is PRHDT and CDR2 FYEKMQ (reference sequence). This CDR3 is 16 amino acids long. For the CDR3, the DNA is TGTGCCAGCAGCTTGTACGTGGGGGGGATCACAGATACGCAGTATTTT. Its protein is CASSLYVGGITDTQYF.

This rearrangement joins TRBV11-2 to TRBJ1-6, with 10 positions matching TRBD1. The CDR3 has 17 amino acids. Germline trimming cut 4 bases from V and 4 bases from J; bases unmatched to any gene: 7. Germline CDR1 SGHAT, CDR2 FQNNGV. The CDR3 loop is CASSSPGQGVYNSPLHF. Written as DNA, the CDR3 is TGTGCCAGCAGCTCACCTGGACAGGGGGTATATAATTCACCCCTCCACTTT.

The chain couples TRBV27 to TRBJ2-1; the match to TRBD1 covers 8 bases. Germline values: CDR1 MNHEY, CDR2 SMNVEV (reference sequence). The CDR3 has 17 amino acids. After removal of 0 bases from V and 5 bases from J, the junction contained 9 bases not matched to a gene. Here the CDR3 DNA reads TGTGCCAGCAGTTTATCGATTTCCGGACAGGGAAACAATGAGCAGTTCTTC. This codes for CASSLSISGQGNNEQFF.

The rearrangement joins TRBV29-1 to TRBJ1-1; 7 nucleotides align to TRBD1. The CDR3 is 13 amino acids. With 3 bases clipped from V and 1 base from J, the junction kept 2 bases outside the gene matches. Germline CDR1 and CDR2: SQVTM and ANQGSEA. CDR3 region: CSVDQGGNTEAFF. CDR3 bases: TGCAGCGTTGATCAGGGGGGGAACACTGAAGCTTTCTTT.

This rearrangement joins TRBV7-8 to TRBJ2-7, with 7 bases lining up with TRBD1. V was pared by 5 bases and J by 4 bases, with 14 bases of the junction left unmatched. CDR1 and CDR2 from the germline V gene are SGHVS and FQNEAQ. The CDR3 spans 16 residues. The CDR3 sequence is CASSPMAPGQLYEQYF. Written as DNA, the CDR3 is TGTGCCAGCAGCCCAATGGCTCCGGGACAGTTGTACGAGCAGTACTTC.